The 17 T cell receptor beta chains presented below share a single source sample, sequenced in a study of blood T cell repertoires in COVID-19. The method was immunoSEQ multiplex PCR; TCRdb's version includes in-frame clones alone and lacks a portion of them. The data contain about 100,000 clones, approximately 86% of them singletons. Sequenced material: peripheral blood. These receptors were obtained from a man older than 75 with active or convalescent COVID-19.

The chain employs TRBV12-3 or TRBV12-4 and TRBJ1-2; 11 positions match TRBD1. CDR3 length: 13 amino acids. Trimming removed 4 bases from V and 8 bases from J; junction bases left unmatched: 3. In DNA, the CDR3 is TGTGCCAGCAGTTCGGGACAGGGGGACGGCTACACCTTC. Translation gives CASSSGQGDGYTF.

V is TRBV30 and J is TRBJ2-7; possibly TRBD1 for D (6 bases). Per germline, CDR1 GTSNPN and CDR2 SVGIG (reference sequence). The CDR3 contains 14 residues. V lost 3 bases and J 1 base, leaving 13 bases between the germline ends. For the CDR3, the DNA is TGTGCCTGGAGCAGAGGGACAACGTCCTACGAGCAGTACTTC. Translating it yields CAWSRGTTSYEQYF.

This rearrangement joins TRBV14 to TRBJ2-6; tentative D call: TRBD1 (5 bases). The CDR3 covers 19 residues. Germline values: CDR1 SGHDN, CDR2 FVKESK. Trimming removed 0 bases from V and 0 bases from J, with 15 bases in between. The CDR3 DNA sequence: TGTGCCAGCAGCCAAGATCATCCCAGGGCAATCTCTGGGGCCAACGTCCTGACTTTC. It codes for CASSQDHPRAISGANVLTF.

This chain connects TRBV19 to TRBJ1-2; TRBD1 matches at 8 bases. CDR3 length equals 15 residues. The germline CDR1 and CDR2 sequences are LNHDA and SQIVND (reference sequence). Trimming at V came to 3 bases and at J to 4 bases, leaving 7 bases not matched to a gene. The chain's CDR3 is CASSIFGRGPYGYTF. The DNA of the CDR3 is TGTGCCAGTAGTATTTTTGGCAGGGGGCCCTATGGCTACACCTTC.

The V call is TRBV7-3, the J call TRBJ2-7, with 8 bases aligning to TRBD2. The CDR3 has 17 amino acids. CDR1 SGHTA and CDR2 FQGTGA come from the germline V gene. With 5 bases clipped from V and 6 bases from J, the junction kept 18 bases outside the gene matches. The CDR3 DNA sequence: TGTGCCAGCAGCCAACCGCCGGGGAGCGGGAGATACGGCGAGCAGTACTTC. Encoded protein: CASSQPPGSGRYGEQYF.

This clone was recorded once. This rearrangement joins TRBV5-6 to TRBJ2-7; tentatively, D is TRBD1 (5 bases). Per the germline V gene, CDR1 is SGHDT and CDR2 is YYEEEE. CDR3 length: 16 amino acids. V was shortened by 1 base and J by 3 bases, with 17 bases between the two germline ends. CDR3 DNA sequence: TGTGCCAGCAGCTTGCCCCCGGTGAAGGACAACTACGAGCAGTACTTC. It encodes CASSLPPVKDNYEQYF.

The chain links TRBV6-5 to TRBJ2-7; D gene uncertain. V was pared by 8 bases and J by 4 bases, with 15 bases between. CDR3 length: 13 residues. Germline V gives CDR1 MNHEY, CDR2 SVGAGI. CDR3 in DNA: TGTGCCAGCGCAAGAAACAGAGATTACGAGCAGTACTTC. Translated: CASARNRDYEQYF.

The chain combines TRBV19 with TRBJ2-2; D might be TRBD1 (6 bases). Per the germline V gene, CDR1 is LNHDA and CDR2 is SQIVND (reference sequence). The CDR3 has 14 amino acids. With 6 bases removed from V and 0 bases from J, the gap between germline ends came to 8 bases. CDR3 sequence reads: CASRQGPNTGELFF. The CDR3 bases are TGTGCCAGTAGACAGGGACCGAACACCGGGGAGCTGTTTTTT.

This chain uses TRBV9 with TRBJ1-1; 7 nucleotides match TRBD1. V shed 4 bases, J shed 0 bases, and the junction held 3 bases outside the gene matches. Germline V gene lookup returns CDR1 SGDLS and CDR2 YYNGEE. The CDR3 has 14 amino acids. The CDR3 coding sequence is TGTGCCAGCAGCATTGGACAGGTGAACACTGAAGCTTTCTTT. Translated: CASSIGQVNTEAFF.

The chain is built from TRBV28 and TRBJ1-1; maybe TRBD1 (5 bases). Germline V lookup: CDR1 MDHEN, CDR2 SYDVKM. The CDR3 spans 12 residues. Trimming stripped 10 bases from V and 5 bases from J, with 14 bases between. In DNA, the CDR3 is TGTGCCATAGGCAGGGTTGGGACTGAAGCTTTCTTT. Amino acids: CAIGRVGTEAFF.

The J gene is TRBJ2-2, the V gene TRBV7-2, with unresolved D. This CDR3 comprises 12 residues. Germline V gene sequence: CDR1 SGHTA, CDR2 FQGNSA. Trimming left V 4 bases short and J 4 bases short, with 4 bases between. The CDR3 loop reads CASSYGTGELFF. The CDR3 DNA is TGTGCCAGCAGCTACGGCACCGGGGAGCTGTTTTTT.

The chain couples TRBV5-4 to TRBJ2-1; 14 nucleotides line up with TRBD2. Germline CDR1 reads SGHNT; CDR2 reads YYREEE (reference sequence). V lost 4 bases, J lost 7 bases, and 10 bases stayed unmatched. The CDR3 is made up of 17 amino acids. The CDR3 reads CASSPTPGTSGRNEQFF. For the CDR3, the DNA is TGTGCCAGCAGCCCCACCCCCGGGACTAGCGGGAGAAATGAGCAGTTCTTC.

The chain links TRBV3-1 (or the pseudogene TRBV3-2) to TRBJ1-1; D is ambiguous. Trimming pared 4 bases from V and 5 bases from J, leaving 8 bases between. Germline V gene sequence: CDR1 LGHDT, CDR2 YNNKEL (reference sequence). The length of the CDR3 is 12 residues. The CDR3 DNA reads TGTGCCAGCAGCCCCACCGGGACTGAAGCTTTCTTT. Amino acid sequence: CASSPTGTEAFF.

The V and J genes are TRBV4-3 and TRBJ1-2; 10 bases fit TRBD1. With 2 bases clipped from V and 7 bases from J, the junction kept 4 bases outside the gene matches. The CDR3 is made up of 14 amino acids. The germline V gene encodes CDR1 LGHNA and CDR2 YSLEER. CDR3 sequence reads: CASSQPGQGVGYTF. CDR3 nucleotides: TGCGCCAGCAGCCAACCAGGACAGGGGGTTGGCTACACCTTC.

In its sample, this clone was seen a few times. The gene calls are TRBV5-8 and TRBJ1-5; D is ambiguous. CDR1 SGHTS and CDR2 YDEGEE come from the germline V gene. V was shortened by 1 base and J by 4 bases, with 9 bases between the two germline ends. The length of the CDR3 is 14 residues. CDR3 coding DNA: TGTGCCAGCAGCTTGAAAGCGCTAAATCAGCCCCAGCATTTT. As protein: CASSLKALNQPQHF.

The rearrangement links TRBV9 to TRBJ2-5; 9 nucleotides line up with TRBD2. Germline values: CDR1 SGDLS, CDR2 YYNGEE. The junction had 6 bases not matched to a gene; V was cut back by 4 bases and J by 2 bases. CDR3 length: 15 amino acids. CDR3 in amino acids: CASSLSGGIQETQYF. The CDR3 DNA sequence: TGTGCCAGCAGCCTTAGCGGGGGTATTCAAGAGACCCAGTACTTC.

The genes are TRBV19 and TRBJ2-3, with 9 bases matching TRBD2. Germline V CDR1 and CDR2: LNHDA, SQIVND (reference sequence). CDR3 length: 17 amino acids. The V and J ends lost 5 bases and 6 bases, in that order; junction bases with no gene match: 15. CDR3 sequence (DNA): TGTGCCAGTAGTCCGCCTGTGGGGCGGGAGGGCCTCGATACGCAGTATTTT. It yields the protein CASSPPVGREGLDTQYF. The whole variable domain, filled in from reference TRBV19 and TRBJ2-3, reads DGGITQSPKYLFRKEGQNVTLSCEQNLNHDAMYWYRQDPGQGLRLIYYSQIVNDFQKGDIAEGYSVSREKKESFPLTVTSAQKNPTAFYLCASSPPVGREGLDTQYFGPGTRLTVL.